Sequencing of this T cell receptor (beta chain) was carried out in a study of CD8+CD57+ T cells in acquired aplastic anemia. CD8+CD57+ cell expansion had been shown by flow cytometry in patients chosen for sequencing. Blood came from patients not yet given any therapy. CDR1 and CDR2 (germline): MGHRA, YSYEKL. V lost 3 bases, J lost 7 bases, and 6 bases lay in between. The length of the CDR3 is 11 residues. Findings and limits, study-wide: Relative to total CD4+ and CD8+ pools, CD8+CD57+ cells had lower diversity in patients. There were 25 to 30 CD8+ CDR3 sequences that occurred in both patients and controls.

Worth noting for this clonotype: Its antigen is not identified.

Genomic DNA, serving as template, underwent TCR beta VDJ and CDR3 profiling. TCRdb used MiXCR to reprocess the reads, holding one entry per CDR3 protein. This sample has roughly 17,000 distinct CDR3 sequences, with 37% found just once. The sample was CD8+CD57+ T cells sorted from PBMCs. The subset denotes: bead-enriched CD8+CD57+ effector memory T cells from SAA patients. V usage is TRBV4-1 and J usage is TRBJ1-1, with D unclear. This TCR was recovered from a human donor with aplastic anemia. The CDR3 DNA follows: TGCGCCAGCAGCCAGGGTGTTGAAGCTTTCTTT. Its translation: CASSQGVEAFF.